The 28 T cell receptor beta chains given below trace back to one sample, sequenced in a study of T cell changes during pregnancy in multiple sclerosis. Sequencing used immunoSEQ multiplex PCR; TCRdb keeps in-frame clones, though not all of them. The repertoire includes about 79,000 clones, about 90% of them detected once, and approximately 0.45% sits in the top ten. The sample was CD4+ T cells from peripheral blood mononuclear cells, taken in the second trimester of pregnancy. The source of these receptors is a female donor with multiple sclerosis, enrolled in a pregnancy study.

Written as DNA, the CDR3 is TGTGCCAGCAGTTACTCCAGGGCGGGGGGCGCCGGGGAGCTGTTTTTT. As protein: CASSYSRAGGAGELFF. The V call is TRBV6-6, the J call TRBJ2-2; 8 bases are a match to TRBD2. The V gene's germline CDR1 is MNHNY and CDR2 SVGAGI (reference sequence). V gave up 0 bases and J gave up 6 bases; unmatched junction bases: 6. The CDR3 extends over 16 amino acids.

This chain connects TRBV19 to TRBJ1-1; D call uncertain. CDR3 length: 17 amino acids. Germline V gives CDR1 LNHDA, CDR2 SQIVND (reference sequence). Trimming removed 4 bases from V and 3 bases from J, with 21 bases in between. CDR3 DNA sequence: TGTGCCAGTAGTACAGGTCATGGTCGCACAAGGTACACTGAAGCTTTCTTT. It is translated as CASSTGHGRTRYTEAFF. Full variable domain (outside the CDR3, taken from reference TRBV19 and TRBJ1-1): DGGITQSPKYLFRKEGQNVTLSCEQNLNHDAMYWYRQDPGQGLRLIYYSQIVNDFQKGDIAEGYSVSREKKESFPLTVTSAQKNPTAFYLCASSTGHGRTRYTEAFFGQGTRLTVV.

The rearrangement links TRBV4-1 to TRBJ2-3; 7 nucleotides match TRBD2. CDR1 MGHRA and CDR2 YSYEKL come from the germline V gene. The CDR3 is made up of 16 amino acids. Unmatched junction bases numbered 6, after V lost 0 bases and J lost 3 bases. The CDR3 bases are TGCGCCAGCAGCCAAGATCGAGGGAGGGAAACAGATACGCAGTATTTT. It specifies CASSQDRGRETDTQYF.

The J gene is TRBJ1-5, the V gene TRBV19; the match to TRBD1 covers 7 bases. Germline V lookup: CDR1 LNHDA, CDR2 SQIVND (reference sequence). With 7 bases clipped from V and 3 bases from J, the junction kept 12 bases outside the gene matches. This CDR3 is built from 16 residues. The CDR3 nucleotides read TGTGCCAGTACTTTTGGCCGGGACAGAGACAATCAGCCCCAGCATTTT. It codes for CASTFGRDRDNQPQHF.

CDR3: CASSQETERRYGYTF. In DNA form, the CDR3 reads TGCGCCAGCAGCCAAGAAACGGAAAGGCGGTATGGCTACACCTTC. V and J are TRBV4-1 and TRBJ1-2; D remains unclear. Germline V gene data show CDR1 as MGHRA and CDR2 as YSYEKL. V lost 0 bases to trimming and J lost 5 bases, with 13 bases between them. The CDR3 loop spans 15 amino acids.

This clone has a single count. The rearrangement uses TRBV6-5 and TRBJ2-1; 10 nucleotides match TRBD2. In germline, CDR1 is MNHEY, CDR2 SVGAGI. V shed 2 bases and J 9 bases; nucleotides not matched to a gene: 10. CDR3 length: 16 residues. The CDR3 sequence is CASSYAKLAGYGEQFF. CDR3 sequence (DNA): TGTGCCAGCAGTTACGCTAAACTAGCGGGATATGGTGAGCAGTTCTTC.

The V call is TRBV6-1, the J call TRBJ2-7, with TRBD2 matching over 10 bases. Germline-derived CDR1 and CDR2 are MNHNS and SASEGT. CDR3 length equals 13 residues. The V segment lost 4 bases and the J segment 5 bases; nucleotides outside the gene matches: 2. The CDR3 DNA reads as TGTGCCAGCAGTGTTACTAGCGGGAACGAGCAGTACTTC. Its protein product is CASSVTSGNEQYF.

This clone came up a few times. The rearrangement uses TRBV29-1 and TRBJ1-2, with no clear D. The germline V gene has CDR1 SQVTM and CDR2 ANQGSEA. V dropped 4 bases and J dropped 8 bases, with 14 bases sitting between them. The CDR3 has 12 amino acids. CDR3 nucleotide sequence: TGCAGCGTTGGAAGCGACCCCGGAGGCTACACCTTC. Protein: CSVGSDPGGYTF.

The chain joins TRBV30 to TRBJ2-5, with D perhaps TRBD2 (7 bases). The V end lost 0 bases, the J end lost 6 bases, and 17 bases lay between the germline ends. The germline gives CDR1 GTSNPN, CDR2 SVGIG (reference sequence). The CDR3 length is 15 residues. The CDR3 DNA is TGTGCCTGGAGTGTCGGGGGAGGGGGTGGGAAGACCCAGTACTTC. Translated: CAWSVGGGGGKTQYF. The full variable domain, its missing parts supplied by reference TRBV30 and TRBJ2-5, is SQTIHQWPATLVQPVGSPLSLECTVEGTSNPNLYWYRQAAGRGLQLLFYSVGIGQISSEVPQNLSASRPQDRQFILSSKKLLLSDSGFYLCAWSVGGGGGKTQYFGPGTRLLVL.

This clone was observed a single time. The V gene is TRBV7-2, the J gene TRBJ1-1; 7 nucleotides agree with TRBD1. V gave up 1 base and J gave up 1 base; unmatched junction bases: 6. CDR1 and CDR2 (germline): SGHTA, FQGNSA. The CDR3 sequence is 16 residues long. DNA of the CDR3: TGTGCCAGCAGCTTAGGGGGGACAGTAGGGAACACTGAAGCTTTCTTT. Translated: CASSLGGTVGNTEAFF.

The gene calls are TRBV29-1 and TRBJ2-3; D uncertain. This CDR3 region has 12 residues. Germline-derived CDR1 and CDR2 are SQVTM and ANQGSEA. The V end was cut by 3 bases, the J end by 1 base, with 5 bases between. The CDR3 region has the DNA TGCAGCGTTGACCCGGGCACAGATACGCAGTATTTT. The encoded protein is CSVDPGTDTQYF.

The genes are TRBV28 and TRBJ1-1, with unresolved D. From germline, CDR1 is MDHEN and CDR2 SYDVKM. With 1 base removed from V and 0 bases from J, the gap between germline ends came to 3 bases. The CDR3 is 13 residues long. This CDR3 is CASSLYMNTEAFF. In DNA, the CDR3 is TGTGCCAGCAGTTTATACATGAACACTGAAGCTTTCTTT.

The chain is built from TRBV5-1 and TRBJ2-3; TRBD2 aligns across 10 bases. Germline CDR1 SGHRS, CDR2 YFSETQ. V shed 9 bases and J 1 base; nucleotides not matched to a gene: 11. This CDR3 contains 16 residues. The DNA of the CDR3 is TGCGCCACCGGGGCACCGGGGACTAGCGGCACAGATACGCAGTATTTT. It specifies CATGAPGTSGTDTQYF.

This chain connects TRBV27 to TRBJ1-6, with no clear D. V lost 3 bases and J 8 bases, leaving 11 bases between the germline ends. The CDR3 length is 14 residues. The germline gives CDR1 MNHEY, CDR2 SMNVEV (reference sequence). The CDR3 region is CASSFSIVDSPLHF. In DNA, the CDR3 is TGTGCCAGCAGTTTTTCTATCGTAGATTCACCCCTCCACTTT.

The V gene is TRBV27, the J gene TRBJ2-4, with a tentative D call TRBD1 (8 bases). Per germline, CDR1 MNHEY and CDR2 SMNVEV (reference sequence). The CDR3 contains 17 residues. V was shortened by 5 bases and J by 0 bases, with 17 bases between the two germline ends. The CDR3 DNA sequence: TGTGCCAGCAGTATTCTCACAGGGGGGGTAGCCAAAAACATTCAGTACTTC. Encoded protein: CASSILTGGVAKNIQYF.

This clone has only one observation. The CDR3 here is CASSLGPGGPGNTIYF. The CDR3, as DNA: TGCGCCAGCAGCCTAGGGCCGGGAGGGCCTGGAAACACCATATATTTT. The genes are TRBV4-3 and TRBJ1-3; D is ambiguous. The CDR3 has 16 amino acids. V lost 4 bases and J 2 bases, leaving 15 bases between the germline ends. Germline V gene data show CDR1 as LGHNA and CDR2 as YSLEER.

V usage is TRBV5-8 and J usage is TRBJ2-7; D is perhaps TRBD2 (7 bases). The CDR3 has 17 residues. V was pared by 1 base and J by 3 bases, with 20 bases between. Germline V lookup: CDR1 SGHTS, CDR2 YDEGEE. CDR3 nucleotide sequence: TGTGCCAGCAGCTTGAGGACTTGGACGGGGGGCAGCTACGAGCAGTACTTC. Translating it yields CASSLRTWTGGSYEQYF.

The V and J genes are TRBV25-1 and TRBJ1-1; tentative D call: TRBD1 (6 bases). CDR3 length: 14 residues. Trimming took off 6 bases at V and 2 bases at J, with 13 bases between the two ends. Germline loops: CDR1 MGHDK, CDR2 SYGVNS. The CDR3 is CASRSGTKNTEAFF. The CDR3 bases are TGTGCCAGCAGATCCGGGACAAAAAACACTGAAGCTTTCTTT.

CDR3 amino acids: CASSPGGGGYTF. Here the CDR3 DNA reads TGTGCCAGCAGTCCAGGGGGCGGTGGCTACACCTTC. The chain employs TRBV6-5 and TRBJ1-2, with 8 bases fitting TRBD1. J lost 7 bases, V lost 5 bases, and 3 bases had no gene match. Germline-derived CDR1 and CDR2 are MNHEY and SVGAGI. This CDR3 is built from 12 residues.

The rearrangement joins TRBV12-5 to TRBJ2-7; TRBD2 is a possible D gene (6 bases). V was clipped by 6 bases and J by 7 bases, with 22 bases between them. The CDR3 has 15 residues. Germline values: CDR1 LGHNT, CDR2 FRNRAP. CDR3 amino acids: CASGGDGVARGEQYF. The CDR3 DNA follows: TGTGCTAGTGGAGGGGACGGAGTCGCCCGGGGGGAGCAGTACTTC.

This rearrangement joins TRBV18 to TRBJ1-4, with 8 bases lining up with TRBD1. Trimming took 6 bases from V and 3 from J; bases not matched to a gene: 6. The CDR3 has 15 residues. Germline values: CDR1 KGHSH, CDR2 LQKENI. The CDR3 loop is CASSRQGAPNEKLFF. DNA for the CDR3: TGTGCCAGCTCTCGGCAGGGGGCGCCTAATGAAAAACTGTTTTTT.

This CDR3 is CASSYSPATNEKLFF. The CDR3 DNA sequence: TGTGCCAGCAGTTACAGCCCTGCAACTAATGAAAAACTGTTTTTT. This chain connects TRBV6-5 to TRBJ1-4; D not certain. V lost 2 bases and J 0 bases, leaving 7 bases between the germline ends. Germline assignment: CDR1 MNHEY and CDR2 SVGAGI. CDR3 length: 15 amino acids.

The chain carries TRBV5-8 and TRBJ2-2, with TRBD1 identical over 7 bases. This CDR3 is built from 14 residues. With V trimmed by 4 bases and J by 6 bases, 6 bases remained unmatched. Germline CDR1 SGHTS, CDR2 YDEGEE. The CDR3, as DNA: TGTGCCAGCAGCGCCACGACAGGGCCCGGGGAGCTGTTTTTT. It codes for CASSATTGPGELFF.

The V gene is TRBV29-1, the J gene TRBJ1-2, with D possibly being TRBD1 (5 bases). The CDR3 runs to 11 residues. V lost 0 bases and J 7 bases, leaving 6 bases between the germline ends. Germline lookup yields CDR1 SQVTM and CDR2 ANQGSEA. DNA of the CDR3: TGCAGCGTTGAAGAAGGGGTTGGCTACACCTTC. It translates to CSVEEGVGYTF.

This chain links TRBV20-1 with TRBJ2-3; D uncertain. Germline V gene lookup returns CDR1 DFQATT and CDR2 SNEGSKA (reference sequence). This CDR3 is 11 amino acids long. V dropped 6 bases and J dropped 4 bases, with 8 bases sitting between them. DNA for the CDR3: TGCAGTGCCCTCCCCCCAGATACGCAGTATTTT. This encodes CSALPPDTQYF.

The chain links TRBV7-9 to TRBJ1-5; possibly TRBD1 for D (5 bases). Germline CDR1 is SEHNR and CDR2 is FQNEAQ (reference sequence). V gave up 5 bases and J gave up 2 bases, with 16 bases separating them. The CDR3 is 16 residues long. The CDR3 here is CASSHNSGKGNQPQHF. CDR3 nucleotide sequence: TGTGCCAGCAGCCATAATTCAGGGAAGGGCAATCAGCCCCAGCATTTT.

The J gene is TRBJ1-2, the V gene TRBV30; D not certain. Germline loops: CDR1 GTSNPN, CDR2 SVGIG (reference sequence). The CDR3 has 13 amino acids. V was cut by 2 bases and J by 1 base, with 8 bases left in between. The CDR3 sequence: CAWSSSFNYGYTF. The CDR3 nucleotides are TGTGCCTGGAGTTCTTCTTTTAACTATGGCTACACCTTC.

The chain has TRBV19 and TRBJ1-1, with D unclear. The CDR3 has 14 residues. From germline, CDR1 is LNHDA and CDR2 SQIVND (reference sequence). V lost 6 bases and J lost 3, with 14 bases in between. CDR3 protein: CASSWAMGHTEAFF. CDR3 DNA sequence: TGTGCCAGTAGCTGGGCCATGGGCCACACTGAAGCTTTCTTT.